Below are 12 T cell receptor beta chains sequenced from a single sample in a study of cytomegalovirus exposure and HLA in healthy donors. 60 Vbeta and 13 Jbeta primers were used in PCR. TCRdb's table, derived via immunoSEQ multiplex PCR, lists solely in-frame clones and lacks some. The sample has over 200,000 clones; 85% to 90% are singletons. The sample taken for sequencing was PBMCs. These receptors all come from a woman aged 18-29 years in good health and CMV-seronegative.

The V call is TRBV7-9, the J call TRBJ1-4, with D tentatively TRBD1 (6 bases). V was clipped by 3 bases and J by 0 bases, with 17 bases between them. Germline CDR1 SEHNR, CDR2 FQNEAQ (reference sequence). This CDR3 is 18 amino acids long. The CDR3 is CASSFLGGPFATNEKLFF. The DNA of the CDR3 is TGTGCCAGCAGCTTTTTAGGGGGACCCTTTGCAACTAATGAAAAACTGTTTTTT.

This clone showed up just a few times. The chain combines TRBV5-4 with TRBJ2-7, with D tentatively TRBD2 (5 bases). The CDR3 has 12 residues. Germline CDR1 SGHNT, CDR2 YYREEE (reference sequence). The ends were cut back, 4 bases at V and 7 bases at J, with 12 bases in the middle. CDR3 in amino acids: CASSTTGREQYF. The DNA for the CDR3 is TGTGCCAGCAGCACCACGGGAAGGGAGCAGTACTTC.

V is TRBV2 and J is TRBJ2-1, with a possible D match to TRBD2 (5 bases). The CDR3 is 13 amino acids. V dropped 4 bases and J dropped 7 bases, with 11 bases sitting between them. Germline V CDR1 and CDR2: SNHLY, FYNNEI. CDR3 loop: CASSAGITNEQFF. The CDR3 DNA reads TGTGCCAGCAGTGCGGGGATAACGAATGAGCAGTTCTTC.

This chain connects TRBV11-2 to TRBJ2-7; 8 positions match TRBD2. Unmatched junction bases numbered 4, after V lost 0 bases and J lost 3 bases. This CDR3 comprises 15 residues. Looked up from germline, CDR1 is SGHAT and CDR2 is FQNNGV. The DNA of the CDR3 is TGTGCCAGCAGCTTAGAAGCCGGGACTAGCTACGAGCAGTACTTC. This gives the protein CASSLEAGTSYEQYF.

This chain joins TRBV27 and TRBJ2-7, with 8 bases matching TRBD1. The germline CDR1 and CDR2 sequences are MNHEY and SMNVEV (reference sequence). The trim removed 4 bases at V and 6 bases at J, leaving 5 bases unmatched. The CDR3 covers 13 residues. The CDR3 sequence: CASSWTGTGEQYF. For the CDR3, the DNA is TGTGCCAGCAGTTGGACAGGGACTGGCGAGCAGTACTTC.

V usage is TRBV10-3 and J usage is TRBJ2-3; no definite D call. With 2 bases removed from V and 6 bases from J, the gap between germline ends came to 6 bases. This CDR3 has 12 amino acids. The germline gives CDR1 ENHRY, CDR2 SYGVKD. This CDR3 is CAISESADTQYF. CDR3 nucleotides: TGTGCCATCAGTGAGAGTGCGGATACGCAGTATTTT.

The chain recombines TRBV11-3 with TRBJ2-5; possibly TRBD2 for D (5 bases). With the DNA end fitting TRBJ2-7 better, the J assignment may be wrong. Germline values: CDR1 SGHNT, CDR2 YENEEA. The CDR3 has 16 amino acids. As DNA, the CDR3 is TGTGCCAGCAGTAAGTCGAGGCGTAGCGACTCCTACGAGCAGTACTTC. Protein sequence: CASSKSRRSDSYEQYF.

CDR3 amino acids: CASTKSRQGTTEAFF. The CDR3 DNA reads TGTGCCAGCACCAAATCCCGACAGGGAACCACTGAAGCTTTCTTT. The rearrangement joins TRBV25-1 to TRBJ1-1; TRBD1 matches at 7 bases. Looked up from germline, CDR1 is MGHDK and CDR2 is SYGVNS. The CDR3 contains 15 residues. V shed 7 bases and J 4 bases; nucleotides not matched to a gene: 12.

This clone was picked up one time. CDR3 nucleotide sequence: TGTGCCACCAGCAGAGATAGGGGACAGGGCAACGAGCAGTACTTC. Protein sequence: CATSRDRGQGNEQYF. This rearrangement joins TRBV15 to TRBJ2-7, with TRBD1 matching over 9 bases. V shed 0 bases and J 5 bases; nucleotides not matched to a gene: 5. The germline gives CDR1 LNHNV, CDR2 YYDKDF (reference sequence). The CDR3 consists of 15 residues.

The chain employs TRBV19 and TRBJ1-5, with TRBD1 as a possible D gene (6 bases). Trimming shortened V by 5 bases and J by 2 bases, and 13 bases separated the two germline ends. Germline-derived CDR1 and CDR2 are LNHDA and SQIVND (reference sequence). CDR3 length: 15 residues. CDR3 region: CASSPIPGGNQPQHF. In DNA, the CDR3 is TGTGCCAGTAGTCCCATCCCAGGGGGCAATCAGCCCCAGCATTTT.

The CDR3 DNA reads TGTGCCAGCAGCTTAGCGGGAGGGCAGGTGACCGGGGAGCTGTTTTTT. This encodes CASSLAGGQVTGELFF. The chain is built from TRBV7-3 and TRBJ2-2; 9 bases line up with TRBD2. V gave up 2 bases and J gave up 5 bases; unmatched junction bases: 6. CDR1 and CDR2 (germline): SGHTA, FQGTGA. The length of the CDR3 is 16 residues.

This clone was observed once. J is TRBJ2-1 and V is TRBV5-1; tentatively, D is TRBD2 (6 bases). Trimming removed 3 bases from V and 3 bases from J, with 13 bases in between. The germline V gene has CDR1 SGHRS and CDR2 YFSETQ. This CDR3 has 15 amino acids. The CDR3 nucleotides read TGCGCCAGCAGCTCGATTAGACTAGGCTACAATGAGCAGTTCTTC. Residues: CASSSIRLGYNEQFF. Filled out from reference TRBV5-1 and TRBJ2-1, the complete variable domain reads KAGVTQTPRYLIKTRGQQVTLSCSPISGHRSVSWYQQTPGQGLQFLFEYFSETQRNKGNFPGRFSGRQFSNSRSEMNVSTLELGDSALYLCASSSIRLGYNEQFFGPGTRLTVL.